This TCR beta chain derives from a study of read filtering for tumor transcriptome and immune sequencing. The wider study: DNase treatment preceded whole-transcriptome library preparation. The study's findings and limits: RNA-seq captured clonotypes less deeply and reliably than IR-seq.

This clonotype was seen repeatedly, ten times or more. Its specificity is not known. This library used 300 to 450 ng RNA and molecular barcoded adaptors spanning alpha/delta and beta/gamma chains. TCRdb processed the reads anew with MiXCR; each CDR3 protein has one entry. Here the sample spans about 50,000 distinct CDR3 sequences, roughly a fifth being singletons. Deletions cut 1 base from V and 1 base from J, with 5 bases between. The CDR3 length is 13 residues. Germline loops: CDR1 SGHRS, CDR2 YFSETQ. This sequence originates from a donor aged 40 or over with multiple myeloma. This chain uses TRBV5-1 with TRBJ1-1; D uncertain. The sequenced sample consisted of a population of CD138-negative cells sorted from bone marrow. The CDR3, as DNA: TGCGCCAGCAGCTTGACGGAGAACACTGAAGCTTTCTTT. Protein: CASSLTENTEAFF.